Below, one T cell receptor (beta chain) is given with its context. Antigen specificity is unknown. The data were taken from a study of shared clonotypes between healthy human individuals. Study findings and constraints: Clonotypes shared by all four donors outscored non-shared clonotypes in generation probability. Shared clonotypes: about 5.3% naive CD4, under 4% naive CD8, 2.3% memory CD4, over 0.3% memory CD8.

Trimming pared 0 bases from V and 7 bases from J, leaving 5 bases between. CDR3 length: 11 amino acids. Germline lookup yields CDR1 DFQATT and CDR2 SNEGSKA (reference sequence). The repertoire was sequenced with immunoSEQ multiplex PCR; TCRdb's copy has only in-frame clones and lacks some. The data contain some 2,400,000 clones, around 95% of them singletons. Sequenced sample: naive CD4+ T cells sorted from blood. Described subset: CD45RA+ positively selected. This sequence joins TRBV20-1 and TRBJ2-3; D is unresolved. The TCR was taken from a man aged 18 to 29 in good health. In DNA form, the CDR3 reads TGCAGTGCTAGAGAGGAGAATACGCAGTATTTT. This gives the protein CSAREENTQYF.